The T cell receptor beta chain under discussion was sequenced for a study of CD8 T cells in Susac syndrome. General observations from the study: TCR sequencing and HLA analysis covered a relatively small number of individuals.

The RNA input was roughly 0.45 to 1 ug, and it was reverse transcribed with random hexamers. Each CDR3 protein is one row after TCRdb ran MiXCR on the immunoSEQ multiplex PCR reads. Of hundreds of thousands of distinct CDR3 sequences listed, approximately 85% are singletons. About this clonotype itself: Antigen specificity is unknown.

Trimming cost V 6 bases and J 4 bases, with 24 bases left between them. The germline CDR1 and CDR2 sequences are SNHLY and FYNNEI. CDR3 length: 17 residues. Sequencing targeted TCR beta in blood CD8+ and CD4+ T cells. Stable or active relapsing-remitting multiple sclerosis, untreated and meeting revised McDonald criteria, defined the controls. TEMRA cells were enriched by FACS, while CD8+ and CD4+ T cells were obtained through a negative isolation that was performed magnetically. The sequence was obtained from a human donor with multiple sclerosis. The rearrangement links TRBV2 to TRBJ2-5; the D gene is possibly TRBD1 (6 bases). Specimen: CD8+ T cells from PBMCs. CDR3 sequence (DNA): TGTGCCAGCAGCGCTTTTGGGGACATTGACACTACAGAGACCCAGTACTTC. Amino acids: CASSAFGDIDTTETQYF.